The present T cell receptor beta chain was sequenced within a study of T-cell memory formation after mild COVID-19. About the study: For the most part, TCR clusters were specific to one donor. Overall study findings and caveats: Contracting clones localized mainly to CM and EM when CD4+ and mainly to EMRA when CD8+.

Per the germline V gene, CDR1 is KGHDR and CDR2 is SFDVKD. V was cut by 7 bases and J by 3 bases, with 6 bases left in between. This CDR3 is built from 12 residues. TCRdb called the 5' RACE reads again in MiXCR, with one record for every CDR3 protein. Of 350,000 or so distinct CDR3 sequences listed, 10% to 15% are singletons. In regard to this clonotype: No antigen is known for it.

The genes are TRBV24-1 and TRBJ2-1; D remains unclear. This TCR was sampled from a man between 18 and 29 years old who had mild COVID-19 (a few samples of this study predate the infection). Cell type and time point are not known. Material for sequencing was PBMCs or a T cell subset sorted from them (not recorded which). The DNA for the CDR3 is TGTGCCACCAGCGACGGCTACAATGAGCAGTTCTTC. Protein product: CATSDGYNEQFF.